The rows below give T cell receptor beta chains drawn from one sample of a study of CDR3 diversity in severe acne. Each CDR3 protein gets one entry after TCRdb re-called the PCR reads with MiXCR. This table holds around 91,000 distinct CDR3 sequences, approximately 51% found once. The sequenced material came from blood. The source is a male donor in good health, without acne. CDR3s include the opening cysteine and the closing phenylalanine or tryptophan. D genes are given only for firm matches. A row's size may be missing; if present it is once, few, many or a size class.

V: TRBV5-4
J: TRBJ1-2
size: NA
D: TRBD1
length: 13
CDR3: CASSGTGADGYTF
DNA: TGTGCCAGCAGCGGTACAGGGGCGGATGGCTACACCTTC

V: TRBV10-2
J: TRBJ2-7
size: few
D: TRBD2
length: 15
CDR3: CASMTSGRVGNEQYF
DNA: TGCGCCAGCATGACTAGCGGGAGGGTTGGTAACGAGCAGTACTTC

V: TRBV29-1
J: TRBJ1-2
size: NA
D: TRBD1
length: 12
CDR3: CSVGGDSYGYTF
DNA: TGCAGCGTGGGGGGGGACAGCTATGGCTACACCTTC

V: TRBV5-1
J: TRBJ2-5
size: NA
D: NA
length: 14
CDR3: CASSLTTGEETQYF
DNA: TGCGCCAGCAGCTTGACGACAGGTGAAGAGACCCAGTACTTC

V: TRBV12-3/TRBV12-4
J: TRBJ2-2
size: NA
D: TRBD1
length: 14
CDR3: CASSKTGDTGELFF
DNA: TGTGCCAGCAGCAAGACAGGGGACACCGGGGAGCTGTTTTTT

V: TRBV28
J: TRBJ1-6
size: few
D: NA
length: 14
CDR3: CASSLTGGTSPLHF
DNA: TGTGCCAGCAGTTTAACCGGGGGCACTTCACCCCTCCACTTT

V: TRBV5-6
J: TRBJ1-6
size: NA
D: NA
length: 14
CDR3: CASSLDGTNSPLHF
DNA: TGTGCCAGCAGCTTGGACGGAACAAATTCACCCCTCCACTTT

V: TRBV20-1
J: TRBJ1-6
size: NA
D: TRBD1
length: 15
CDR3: CSAPGQGRDNSPLHF
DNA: TGCAGTGCCCCGGGACAGGGGAGGGATAATTCACCCCTCCACTTT

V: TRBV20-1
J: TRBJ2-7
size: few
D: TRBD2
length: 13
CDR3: CSAGTSGMYEQYF
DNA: TGCAGTGCCGGGACTAGCGGGATGTACGAGCAGTACTTC

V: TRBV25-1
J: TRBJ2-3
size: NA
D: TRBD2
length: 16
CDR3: CASSSVAGATTDTQYF
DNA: TGTGCCAGCAGCTCCGTAGCGGGGGCGACGACAGATACGCAGTATTTT

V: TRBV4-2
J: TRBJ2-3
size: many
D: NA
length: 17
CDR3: CASSQDWGEAGTDTQYF
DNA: TGTGCCAGCAGCCAAGATTGGGGGGAGGCGGGAACAGATACGCAGTATTTT

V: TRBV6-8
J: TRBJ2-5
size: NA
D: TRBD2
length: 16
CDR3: CASSYNLAGDQETQYF
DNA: TGTGCCAGCAGCTACAACCTAGCGGGAGATCAAGAGACCCAGTACTTC

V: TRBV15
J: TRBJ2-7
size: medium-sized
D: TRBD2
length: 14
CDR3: CATSLAGLSYEQYF
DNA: TGTGCCACCAGCCTAGCGGGACTTTCCTACGAGCAGTACTTC

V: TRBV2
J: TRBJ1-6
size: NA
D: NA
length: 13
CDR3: CASSDFAASPLHF
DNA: TGTGCCAGCAGTGATTTTGCAGCTTCACCCCTCCACTTT

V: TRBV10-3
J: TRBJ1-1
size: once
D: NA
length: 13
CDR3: CAISPYSDDRTFF
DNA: TGTGCCATCAGTCCTTACTCGGACGACAGAACTTTCTTT

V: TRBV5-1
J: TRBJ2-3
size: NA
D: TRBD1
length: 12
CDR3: CASSNGQGKQYF
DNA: TGCGCCAGCAGCAACGGACAGGGCAAGCAGTATTTT

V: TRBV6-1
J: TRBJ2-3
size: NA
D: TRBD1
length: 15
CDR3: CATSPGQPRTDTQYF
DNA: TGTGCCACCAGTCCGGGACAGCCCCGCACAGATACGCAGTATTTT

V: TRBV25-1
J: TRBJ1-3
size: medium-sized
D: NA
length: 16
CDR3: CASSESNGASGNTIYF
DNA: TGTGCCAGCAGTGAATCTAATGGGGCGTCCGGAAACACCATATATTTT

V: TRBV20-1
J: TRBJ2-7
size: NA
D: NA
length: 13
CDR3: CSYLNQGAYEQYF
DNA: TGCAGTTACCTCAACCAGGGTGCCTACGAGCAGTACTTC

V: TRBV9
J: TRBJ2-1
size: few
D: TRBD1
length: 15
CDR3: CASSADRDKRNEQFF
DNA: TGTGCCAGCAGCGCCGACAGGGACAAACGCAATGAGCAGTTCTTC